The clone carrying this T cell receptor (beta chain) showed up just a few times. V was clipped by 3 bases and J by 0 bases; unmatched bases: 7. The CDR3 is 17 residues long. Germline V gene lookup returns CDR1 LGHNA and CDR2 YNFKEQ. This record comes from a study of regulatory T cells in long-lasting Graves disease. Study as a whole: Newly diagnosed Graves' patients took antithyroid drugs under 3 months.

Arm-PCR of CDR3 regions and iRepertoire HTBI primers were used to build TCR beta libraries. In TCRdb, the multiplex PCR reads were re-called with MiXCR into one record per CDR3 protein. This sample yields 420,000 or so distinct CDR3 sequences, of which about 16% are seen a single time; about a quarter belongs to the top ten. Time point described: newly diagnosed GD, antithyroid drugs for less than 3 months. Isolated PBMC RNA provided the starting material for the TCR library. The guidelines of the American Thyroid Association were the basis for diagnosing Graves' disease. Separately, the same data were catalogued under a study of T cells in Graves' hyperthyroidism and ophthalmopathy.

The clonotype originates from a woman aged 18-30 years with Graves disease. Sample: peripheral blood mononuclear cells (PBMCs), taken at new diagnosis, from a patient treated with antithyroid drugs. The V and J genes are TRBV4-2 and TRBJ2-1; 8 bases line up with TRBD2. CDR3: CASSQSTGGSSYNEQFF. CDR3 coding DNA: TGTGCCAGCAGCCAGTCAACGGGAGGGAGCTCCTACAATGAGCAGTTCTTC.